This T cell receptor (beta chain) was profiled in a study of cytomegalovirus exposure and HLA in healthy donors. PCR used 60 Vbeta primers and 13 Jbeta primers. The protocol was immunoSEQ multiplex PCR, while the TCRdb copy is restricted to in-frame clones and leaves out a portion. Altogether some 82,000 clones are present, 65% to 85% being singletons, with the ten largest covering roughly 2.4%. As concerns this clone: An end of the junction does not agree with germline; a read error may underlie this.

The sample consisted of PBMCs. The receptor was isolated from a woman between 45 and 60 years old in good health and CMV-seronegative.

The CDR3 spells CATSGEKGTYNEQFF. CDR3 nucleotide sequence: TGTGCCACCAGCGGAGAAAAGGGGACCTACAATGAGCAGTTCTTC. The chain couples TRBV15 to TRBJ2-1, with D perhaps matching TRBD1 (5 bases). In germline, CDR1 is LNHNV, CDR2 YYDKDF (reference sequence). This CDR3 has 15 residues.